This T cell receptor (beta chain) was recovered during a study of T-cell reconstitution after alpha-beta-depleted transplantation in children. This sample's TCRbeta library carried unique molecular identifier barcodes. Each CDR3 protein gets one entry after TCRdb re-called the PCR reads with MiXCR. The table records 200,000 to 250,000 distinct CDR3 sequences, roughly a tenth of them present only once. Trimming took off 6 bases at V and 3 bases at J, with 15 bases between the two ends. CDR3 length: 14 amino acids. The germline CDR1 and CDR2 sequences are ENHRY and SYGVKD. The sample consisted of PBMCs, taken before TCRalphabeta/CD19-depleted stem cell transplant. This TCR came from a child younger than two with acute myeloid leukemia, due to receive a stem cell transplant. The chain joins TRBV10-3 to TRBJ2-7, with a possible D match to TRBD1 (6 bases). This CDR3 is CAIRGDRLNYEQYF. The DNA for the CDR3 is TGTGCCATCAGAGGCGACAGGTTAAACTACGAGCAGTACTTC.